These 8 T cell receptor beta chains were sequenced from one sample in a study of blood T cell repertoires in COVID-19. Assay: immunoSEQ multiplex PCR; the TCRdb copy retains only in-frame clones and omits some. The sample comprises about 190,000 clones, approximately 79% of which are singletons, and roughly 14% rests with the top ten. The specimen was peripheral blood. The receptors originated from a man aged 50-60 years who had recovered from COVID-19.

This clone was observed a few times. The chain employs TRBV5-1 and TRBJ2-7, with 10 bases fitting TRBD2. In germline, CDR1 is SGHRS, CDR2 YFSETQ. The CDR3 consists of 16 residues. V dropped 1 base and J dropped 0; count of bases not matched to a gene: 4. The CDR3 spells CASSLMTSGRSYEQYF. CDR3 DNA sequence: TGCGCCAGCAGCTTGATGACTAGCGGGCGCTCCTACGAGCAGTACTTC.

V gene TRBV10-3 combines with J gene TRBJ1-5; 8 positions agree with TRBD1. This CDR3 comprises 15 residues. Germline V gives CDR1 ENHRY, CDR2 SYGVKD. Unmatched junction bases numbered 7, after V lost 3 bases and J lost 6 bases. As DNA, the CDR3 is TGTGCCATCAGTGAAGACAGGGGTGGGAGTCAGCCCCAGCATTTT. Amino acids: CAISEDRGGSQPQHF.

The chain joins TRBV7-9 to TRBJ1-1, with TRBD1 identical over 8 bases. Trimming cost V 8 bases and J 1 base; bases outside gene matches: 6. The CDR3 consists of 14 residues. CDR1 and CDR2 (germline): SEHNR, FQNEAQ (reference sequence). DNA of the CDR3: TGTGCCAGCCTCCCGGGGACAGGGAACACTGAAGCTTTCTTT. Residues: CASLPGTGNTEAFF.

The CDR3 DNA reads TGCGCCAGCAGCCTGCGGGGTGGGAGGCTGGAGACCCAGTACTTC. Translation: CASSLRGGRLETQYF. V gene TRBV5-1 combines with J gene TRBJ2-5; D possibly corresponds to TRBD2 (6 bases). This CDR3 comprises 15 residues. Germline CDR1 SGHRS, CDR2 YFSETQ. Trimming removed 4 bases from V and 5 bases from J, with 18 bases in between.

This clone was seen a handful of times. This chain connects TRBV7-2 to TRBJ2-5; 9 bases line up with TRBD2. The V gene's germline CDR1 is SGHTA and CDR2 FQGNSA. With V trimmed by 2 bases and J by 7 bases, 17 bases remained unmatched. The CDR3 spans 18 residues. CDR3 amino acids: CASSLSASGVSPQGTQYF. In nucleotides, the CDR3 is TGTGCCAGCAGCTTAAGCGCTAGCGGGGTTAGCCCCCAGGGGACCCAGTACTTC.

V is TRBV4-2 and J is TRBJ2-1; 7 bases are shared with TRBD2. The V segment lost 0 bases and the J segment 6 bases; nucleotides outside the gene matches: 8. This CDR3 region has 16 residues. CDR1 and CDR2 (germline): LGHNA, YNFKEQ. In nucleotides, the CDR3 is TGTGCCAGCAGCCAAGATGGCCTAGCGGATGGCAATGAGCAGTTCTTC. Amino acid sequence: CASSQDGLADGNEQFF.

This chain links TRBV2 with TRBJ2-5, with 10 bases aligning to TRBD1. The CDR3 length is 13 residues. The germline V gene has CDR1 SNHLY and CDR2 FYNNEI. With V trimmed by 11 bases and J by 5 bases, 8 bases remained unmatched. DNA for the CDR3: TGTGCCGCCGGGACAGGGGTCGCCGAGACCCAGTACTTC. It yields the protein CAAGTGVAETQYF.

The chain links TRBV6-2 or TRBV6-3 to TRBJ2-7; TRBD2 might be the D (6 bases). The CDR3 has 16 amino acids. Trimming cost V 2 bases and J 0 bases, with 14 bases left between them. Germline loops: CDR1 MNHEY, CDR2 SVGEGT. The CDR3 region has the DNA TGTGCCAGCAGTTACCCCGGGACTTTCAGCTCCTACGAGCAGTACTTC. Protein: CASSYPGTFSSYEQYF.